This TCR beta chain emerged from a study of pediatric ulcerative colitis. Profiled with immunoSEQ multiplex PCR; TCRdb holds only in-frame clones, not every one. The sample lists tens of thousands of clones, around 81% occurring once. Rectal tissue came from one to two pinch biopsies taken at colonoscopy. The diagnostic colonoscopy in ulcerative colitis patients preceded any immunosuppressive treatment. Germline V gene lookup returns CDR1 MDHEN and CDR2 SYDVKM. The CDR3 has 15 amino acids. Trimming removed 5 bases from V and 4 bases from J; junction bases left unmatched: 6. The TCR sequence derives from a girl aged 5-17 years with moderate ulcerative colitis. What was sequenced was gut tissue. V and J are TRBV28 and TRBJ1-2; 11 bases line up with TRBD1. This CDR3 reads CASSDRTGGVYGYTF. The CDR3 DNA is TGTGCCAGCAGTGATAGGACAGGGGGCGTCTATGGCTACACCTTC.